The TCR beta chain described here comes from a study of blood T cells in healthy people across ages. The wider study: The template switching approach captured approximately one barcoded beta molecule for every two T cells.

As concerns this clonotype: The antigen is unknown. The junction does not match germline at one end; this may be a read error.

Overall study results and limits: More naive CD4+ cells and higher diversity marked long-lived donors relative to aged donors.

With each sample, at least 6 micrograms of total RNA were extracted. Then a second PCR, running about 6 to 12 cycles, was carried out with a sample-barcoded 5' primer and a J-beta primer mix. One entry per CDR3 protein, called by TCRdb with MiXCR from the 5' RACE reads. The table shows over 1,200,000 distinct CDR3 sequences, with around 55% occurring only once. Input material: blood. The source is a man between 18 and 29 years old in good health.

The CDR3 loop reads CASSLGPGGTSGEWETRYF. CDR3 coding DNA: TGTGCTAGCAGCTTAGGCCCCGGAGGGACTAGCGGGGAATGGGAGACCCGGTACTTC. This rearrangement joins TRBV7-7 to TRBJ2-5; 13 bases are shared with TRBD2. Germline assignment: CDR1 SSHAT and CDR2 FNYEAQ (reference sequence). This CDR3 has 19 residues.